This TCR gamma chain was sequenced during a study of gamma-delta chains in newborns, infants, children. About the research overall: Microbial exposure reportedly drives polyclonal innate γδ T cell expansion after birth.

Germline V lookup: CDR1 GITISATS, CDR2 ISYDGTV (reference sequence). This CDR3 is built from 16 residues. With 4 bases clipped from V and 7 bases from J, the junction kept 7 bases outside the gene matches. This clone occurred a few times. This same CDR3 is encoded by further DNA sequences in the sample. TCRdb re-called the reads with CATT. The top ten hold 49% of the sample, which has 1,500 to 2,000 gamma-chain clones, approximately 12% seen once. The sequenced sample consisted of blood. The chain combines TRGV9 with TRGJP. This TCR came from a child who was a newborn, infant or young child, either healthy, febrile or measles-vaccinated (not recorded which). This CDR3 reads CALWDQKELGKKIKVF. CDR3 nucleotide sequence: TGTGCCTTGTGGGACCAAAAGGAGTTGGGCAAAAAAATCAAGGTATTT.